This T cell receptor (beta chain) was captured by sequencing in a study of cytomegalovirus exposure and HLA in healthy donors. Trimming removed 0 bases from V and 8 bases from J; junction bases left unmatched: 3. This CDR3 has 14 residues. CDR1 is SGDLS, CDR2 YYNGEE, per germline. Generated by immunoSEQ multiplex PCR, the TCRdb table keeps only in-frame clones and is missing some. The sample includes hundreds of thousands of clones, around four fifths of them seen just once. The sequence was obtained from a woman under 30 in good health and CMV-seronegative. This chain connects TRBV9 to TRBJ1-4; TRBD1 matches at 8 bases. The material sequenced was PBMCs. CDR3 nucleotides: TGTGCCAGCAGCGTAGCAGGGGGCGAGGAAAAACTGTTTTTT. It specifies CASSVAGGEEKLFF.